These 24 T cell receptor beta chains originate from one sample sequenced in a study of blood T cell repertoires in COVID-19. Sequencing used immunoSEQ multiplex PCR; TCRdb keeps in-frame clones, though not all of them. The profile covers some 360,000 clones, with around 87% appearing a single time and approximately 2.5% taken by the ten largest. The sequenced material came from peripheral blood. These receptor sequences come from a woman aged 55 to 70 with COVID-19, enrolled during active disease.

The rearrangement joins TRBV6-6 to TRBJ2-1; D may be TRBD2 (5 bases). The CDR3 runs 14 residues. V was pared by 4 bases and J by 4 bases, with 11 bases between. Germline V gene lookup returns CDR1 MNHNY and CDR2 SVGAGI (reference sequence). The CDR3 DNA follows: TGTGCCAGCAGTTGGACGGGAAGGTACAATGAGCAGTTCTTC. Amino acid sequence: CASSWTGRYNEQFF.

This chain joins TRBV7-9 and TRBJ1-4; D perhaps matches TRBD1 (6 bases). Germline V gene lookup returns CDR1 SEHNR and CDR2 FQNEAQ (reference sequence). V lost 7 bases and J lost 3, with 21 bases in between. The CDR3 is made up of 17 amino acids. The CDR3 nucleotides are TGTGCCAGCACAGGGCCTCCGGGGGGCGGATCTAATGAAAAACTGTTTTTT. It encodes CASTGPPGGGSNEKLFF.

The V gene is TRBV7-2, the J gene TRBJ1-6; D gene ambiguous. The V end lost 1 base, the J end lost 4 bases, and 5 bases lay between the germline ends. The CDR3 length is 14 residues. Germline V gives CDR1 SGHTA, CDR2 FQGNSA. The DNA for the CDR3 is TGTGCCAGCAGCTTAGGCGCTTATAATTCACCCCTCCACTTT. Its translation: CASSLGAYNSPLHF. The full variable domain, completed using reference TRBV7-2 and TRBJ1-6, is GAGVSQSPSNKVTEKGKDVELRCDPISGHTALYWYRQSLGQGLEFLIYFQGNSAPDKSGLPSDRFSAERTGGSVSTLTIQRTQQEDSAVYLCASSLGAYNSPLHFGNGTRLTVT.

V gene TRBV7-6 combines with J gene TRBJ2-1, with D possibly being TRBD1 (6 bases). V lost 4 bases, J lost 4 bases, and 14 bases lay in between. The CDR3 loop spans 15 amino acids. Germline V gene lookup returns CDR1 SGHVS and CDR2 FNYEAQ. CDR3 sequence reads: CASSSTGGQYNEQFF. DNA for the CDR3: TGTGCCAGCAGCTCGACCGGAGGACAGTACAATGAGCAGTTCTTC.

CDR3 sequence (DNA): TGCGCCAGCACCCCGGGACTAGCACTCAATGAGCAGTTCTTC. It specifies CASTPGLALNEQFF. The chain employs TRBV10-2 and TRBJ2-1; 9 bases align to TRBD2. Losses at the gene ends were 7 bases for V and 6 bases for J; bases not matched to a gene: 7. CDR1 and CDR2 from the germline V gene are WSHSY and SAAADI. There are 14 residues in the CDR3.

This rearrangement joins TRBV3-1 (or the pseudogene TRBV3-2) to TRBJ1-6, with a possible D match to TRBD1 (5 bases). The CDR3 is 15 residues long. V shed 1 base and J shed 6 bases, with 10 bases lying between them. The V gene's germline CDR1 is LGHDT and CDR2 YNNKEL (reference sequence). The CDR3 here is CASSQVSRGNSPLHF. DNA for the CDR3: TGTGCCAGCAGCCAAGTCAGTAGGGGTAATTCACCCCTCCACTTT.

CDR3 amino acids: CASGGLMNTEAFF. CDR3 nucleotide sequence: TGTGCCAGCGGGGGACTGATGAACACTGAAGCTTTCTTT. The rearrangement uses TRBV27 and TRBJ1-1, with D possibly being TRBD1 (5 bases). The CDR3 covers 13 residues. V was clipped by 8 bases and J by 0 bases, with 10 bases between them. Per the germline V gene, CDR1 is MNHEY and CDR2 is SMNVEV (reference sequence).

V and J are TRBV4-1 and TRBJ1-3; a weak D match, TRBD1 (5 bases). V lost 0 bases, J lost 0 bases, and 21 bases lay in between. The CDR3 consists of 20 residues. Germline loops: CDR1 MGHRA, CDR2 YSYEKL. In DNA, the CDR3 is TGCGCCAGCAGCCAAGAGCTAGGTGTTAGCAGGGCGACCTCTGGAAACACCATATATTTT. Protein: CASSQELGVSRATSGNTIYF.

The chain carries TRBV7-2 and TRBJ1-6; 7 bases match TRBD1. The germline CDR1 and CDR2 sequences are SGHTA and FQGNSA. The CDR3 is 15 amino acids. V shed 5 bases, J shed 8 bases, and the junction held 9 bases outside the gene matches. Here the CDR3 DNA reads TGTGCCAGCAGCCCGCCCGGGACAGTAGATTCACCCCTCCACTTT. Translated, it gives CASSPPGTVDSPLHF.

This clone was detected only a few times. The genes are TRBV25-1 and TRBJ1-2; TRBD1 agrees at 7 bases. CDR3 length: 15 residues. V lost 5 bases, J lost 8 bases, and 14 bases stayed unmatched. Germline V gene sequence: CDR1 MGHDK, CDR2 SYGVNS. The CDR3 protein is CASSPTSTGLMGYTF. CDR3 nucleotide sequence: TGTGCCAGCAGTCCCACCTCGACAGGGTTGATGGGCTACACCTTC.

CDR3 amino acids: CAWSPLGQGYGEQYF. DNA of the CDR3: TGTGCCTGGAGTCCGCTTGGACAGGGGTATGGGGAGCAGTACTTC. V is TRBV30 and J is TRBJ2-7, with 9 bases fitting TRBD1. Germline V gene sequence: CDR1 GTSNPN, CDR2 SVGIG (reference sequence). The V segment lost 2 bases and the J segment 7 bases; nucleotides outside the gene matches: 12. The CDR3 is made up of 15 amino acids.

This clone was detected once. The chain is built from TRBV9 and TRBJ1-1, with 9 bases aligning to TRBD1. The CDR3 contains 15 residues. The ends lost 4 bases at V and 3 bases at J; junction bases unmatched: 7. Germline CDR1 and CDR2: SGDLS and YYNGEE. In DNA, the CDR3 is TGTGCCAGCAGCACCGGGACAGGGAAGGACACTGAAGCTTTCTTT. It codes for CASSTGTGKDTEAFF.

This chain joins TRBV5-4 and TRBJ2-3; TRBD1 matches at 8 bases. Trimming at V came to 4 bases and at J to 3 bases, leaving 7 bases not matched to a gene. Per germline, CDR1 SGHNT and CDR2 YYREEE (reference sequence). The length of the CDR3 is 15 residues. CDR3 bases: TGTGCCAGCAGCCCACAGGGGGGCGGGACAGATACGCAGTATTTT. This gives the protein CASSPQGGGTDTQYF.

This clone occurred once. The junction shows a germline mismatch at one end, possibly a read error. The chain recombines TRBV7-7 with TRBJ2-5, with a weak D call TRBD1 (8 bases). Germline loops: CDR1 SSHAT, CDR2 FNYEAQ (reference sequence). The CDR3 covers 15 residues. Written as DNA, the CDR3 is TGTGCTAGCAGCAGCGGGGACAGGCCCCAAGAGACCCAGTACTTC. Translated: CASSSGDRPQETQYF.

This clone was counted only a few times. The chain recombines TRBV7-2 with TRBJ2-1; 7 bases are shared with TRBD1. The CDR3 is 16 amino acids. Losses at the gene ends were 1 base for V and 0 bases for J; bases not matched to a gene: 3. Germline-derived CDR1 and CDR2 are SGHTA and FQGNSA. The CDR3 loop reads CASSLVQGPSYNEQFF. CDR3 nucleotides: TGTGCCAGCAGCTTAGTACAGGGGCCCTCCTACAATGAGCAGTTCTTC. Together with reference TRBV7-2 and TRBJ2-1, the CDR3 gives the full variable domain: GAGVSQSPSNKVTEKGKDVELRCDPISGHTALYWYRQSLGQGLEFLIYFQGNSAPDKSGLPSDRFSAERTGGSVSTLTIQRTQQEDSAVYLCASSLVQGPSYNEQFFGPGTRLTVL.

The V and J genes are TRBV4-1 and TRBJ1-1; 9 bases match TRBD1. After removal of 2 bases from V and 4 bases from J, the junction contained 8 bases not matched to a gene. CDR3 length: 16 residues. Germline V CDR1 and CDR2: MGHRA, YSYEKL. The CDR3 DNA sequence: TGCGCCAGCAGCCAACTGGACAGGGGACGGGGCACTGAAGCTTTCTTT. This translates into CASSQLDRGRGTEAFF.

This clone appeared a single time. This chain links TRBV30 with TRBJ2-6; D is ambiguous. Germline-derived CDR1 and CDR2 are GTSNPN and SVGIG (reference sequence). The CDR3 totals 14 residues. Trimming stripped 3 bases from V and 2 bases from J, with 8 bases between. CDR3 bases: TGTGCCTGGAGCGAGGAACCTGGGGCCAACGTCCTGACTTTC. This codes for CAWSEEPGANVLTF. The whole variable domain, remainder taken from reference TRBV30 and TRBJ2-6, is SQTIHQWPATLVQPVGSPLSLECTVEGTSNPNLYWYRQAAGRGLQLLFYSVGIGQISSEVPQNLSASRPQDRQFILSSKKLLLSDSGFYLCAWSEEPGANVLTFGAGSRLTVL.

CDR3 amino acids: CASSQGRLAILTTGGYTF. The CDR3 nucleotides read TGCGCCAGCAGCCAAGGTCGGTTAGCGATTCTTACTACGGGTGGCTACACCTTC. This chain links TRBV4-1 with TRBJ1-2; D is unresolved. V was pared by 1 base and J by 7 bases, with 25 bases between. Germline CDR1 and CDR2: MGHRA and YSYEKL. This CDR3 is built from 18 residues.

The chain carries TRBV19 and TRBJ2-4; 9 bases fit TRBD1. Germline CDR1 is LNHDA and CDR2 is SQIVND (reference sequence). CDR3 size: 16 residues. Trimming removed 5 bases from V and 5 bases from J; junction bases left unmatched: 10. CDR3 loop: CASSLLGTGIQNIQYF. The CDR3 DNA is TGTGCCAGTAGTCTTCTAGGGACAGGGATCCAAAACATTCAGTACTTC.

This rearrangement joins TRBV4-2 to TRBJ2-5; TRBD2 matches 10 bases. Germline V lookup: CDR1 LGHNA, CDR2 YNFKEQ. The J segment lost 5 bases and the V segment lost 1 base, leaving 7 bases of the junction unmatched. The CDR3 contains 16 residues. The CDR3 protein is CASSQADLAGVETQYF. In DNA form, the CDR3 reads TGTGCCAGCAGCCAAGCTGATCTAGCGGGGGTGGAGACCCAGTACTTC.

The gene calls are TRBV9 and TRBJ1-3, with 9 bases aligning to TRBD1. Germline V gene lookup returns CDR1 SGDLS and CDR2 YYNGEE. The CDR3 is 15 residues long. Trimming removed 2 bases from V and 4 bases from J; junction bases left unmatched: 4. The CDR3 region is CASSVGTGNGNTIYF. CDR3 DNA: TGTGCCAGCAGCGTCGGGACAGGGAACGGAAACACCATATATTTT.

The chain is built from TRBV3-1 (or the pseudogene TRBV3-2) and TRBJ2-4; 7 positions agree with TRBD2. CDR1 is LGHDT and CDR2 is YNNKEL in the germline V gene (reference sequence). V shed 4 bases, J shed 3 bases, and the junction held 18 bases outside the gene matches. The CDR3 consists of 19 residues. This CDR3 is CASSPSRLRGGEGKNIQYF. In DNA form, the CDR3 reads TGTGCCAGCAGCCCATCCAGGCTAAGGGGAGGGGAGGGCAAAAACATTCAGTACTTC.

This clone appeared a few times. J is TRBJ1-2 and V is TRBV6-6; tentatively, D is TRBD1 (5 bases). CDR3 length equals 12 residues. Germline values: CDR1 MNHNY, CDR2 SVGAGI (reference sequence). V lost 7 bases and J 7 bases, leaving 13 bases between the germline ends. CDR3 DNA sequence: TGTGCCAGCAACCACGCAGGGTTTGGCTACACCTTC. This sequence encodes CASNHAGFGYTF.

This clone was detected only once. J is TRBJ1-5 and V is TRBV6-5; D is perhaps TRBD1 (6 bases). The CDR3 extends over 12 amino acids. The germline CDR1 and CDR2 sequences are MNHEY and SVGAGI. The V end was cut by 5 bases, the J end by 6 bases, with 8 bases between. The CDR3 protein is CASSQGFQPQHF. CDR3 sequence (DNA): TGTGCCAGCAGTCAGGGGTTTCAGCCCCAGCATTTT.